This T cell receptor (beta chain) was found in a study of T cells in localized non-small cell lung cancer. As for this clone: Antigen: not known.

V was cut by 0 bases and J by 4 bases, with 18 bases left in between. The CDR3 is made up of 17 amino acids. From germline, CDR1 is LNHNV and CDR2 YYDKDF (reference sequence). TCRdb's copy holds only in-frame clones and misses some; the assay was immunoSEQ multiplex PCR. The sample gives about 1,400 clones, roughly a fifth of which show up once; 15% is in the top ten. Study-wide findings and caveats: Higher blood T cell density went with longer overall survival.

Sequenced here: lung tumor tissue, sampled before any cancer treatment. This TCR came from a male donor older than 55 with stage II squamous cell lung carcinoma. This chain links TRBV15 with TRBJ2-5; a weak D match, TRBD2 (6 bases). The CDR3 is CATSRDRTGTSRETQYF. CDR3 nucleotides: TGTGCCACCAGCAGAGATAGGACCGGGACTTCCAGAGAGACCCAGTACTTC.